A single sample is the source of the 20 T cell receptor beta chains below, sequenced in a study of CD8+CD57+ T cells in acquired aplastic anemia. Profiles of TCR beta VDJ and CDR3 were generated from a genomic DNA template. Each CDR3 protein gets one entry after TCRdb re-called the reads with MiXCR. Of about 190,000 distinct CDR3 sequences listed, 50% to 55% are singletons. Sequenced input: sorted CD4+, CD8+, or CD8+CD57+ T cells (not recorded which) from PBMCs. The receptors were gathered from a human donor in good health, serving as a control.

The J gene is TRBJ1-5, the V gene TRBV7-9, with D unresolved. The CDR3 extends over 13 amino acids. Trimming shortened V by 5 bases and J by 3 bases, and 8 bases separated the two germline ends. Germline-derived CDR1 and CDR2 are SEHNR and FQNEAQ (reference sequence). The CDR3 sequence is CASSPGNNQPQHF. The DNA of the CDR3 is TGTGCCAGCAGCCCCGGGAACAATCAGCCCCAGCATTTT.

Ten or more counts support this clonotype. The chain links TRBV6-5 to TRBJ1-1, with 7 bases fitting TRBD1. CDR1 and CDR2 from the germline V gene are MNHEY and SVGAGI. The junction had 11 bases not matched to a gene; V was cut back by 6 bases and J by 7 bases. The CDR3 spans 14 residues. The CDR3 nucleotides are TGTGCCAGCAGCCCGGACAGGAAAGTAGGTGAAGCTTTCTTT. Protein product: CASSPDRKVGEAFF.

The chain is built from TRBV5-4 and TRBJ2-7; D remains ambiguous. The CDR3 has 14 amino acids. The V end was cut by 2 bases, the J end by 3 bases, with 12 bases between. Germline values: CDR1 SGHNT, CDR2 YYREEE (reference sequence). The CDR3 spells CASSLEAGYYEQYF. CDR3 coding DNA: TGTGCCAGCAGCTTAGAAGCAGGCTACTACGAGCAGTACTTC.

This clonotype was seen at least ten times. The J gene is TRBJ2-3, the V gene TRBV2; no clear D. In germline, CDR1 is SNHLY, CDR2 FYNNEI. The CDR3 sequence is 13 residues long. Trimming removed 4 bases at V and 4 bases at J, with 9 bases between. Here the CDR3 reads CASSGRGPDTQYF. CDR3 coding DNA: TGTGCCAGCAGTGGACGTGGTCCAGATACGCAGTATTTT. The variable domain in full, completed from reference TRBV2 and TRBJ2-3, reads EPEVTQTPSHQVTQMGQEVILRCVPISNHLYFYWYRQILGQKVEFLVSFYNNEISEKSEIFDDQFSVERPDGSNFTLKIRSTKLEDSAMYFCASSGRGPDTQYFGPGTRLTVL.

The V and J genes are TRBV25-1 and TRBJ2-3; 10 nucleotides align to TRBD2. The CDR3 totals 14 residues. Trimming removed 6 bases from V and 11 bases from J; junction bases left unmatched: 11. Germline V gene lookup returns CDR1 MGHDK and CDR2 SYGVNS. The DNA of the CDR3 is TGTGCCAGCAGCTCTAGCGGGGGCTACAATGAGCAGTATTTT. Encoded protein: CASSSSGGYNEQYF.

This clonotype occurred many times. The rearrangement joins TRBV6-5 to TRBJ2-7; unclear D gene. Trimming left V 2 bases short and J 0 bases short, with 14 bases between. CDR1 is MNHEY, CDR2 SVGAGI, per germline. CDR3 length: 16 residues. CDR3 region: CASSYGSSVNSYEQYF. The CDR3 DNA is TGTGCCAGCAGTTACGGCTCATCAGTAAACTCCTACGAGCAGTACTTC.

Ten or more counts support this clonotype. The rearrangement joins TRBV7-9 to TRBJ2-5; D is unresolved. The germline CDR1 and CDR2 sequences are SEHNR and FQNEAQ (reference sequence). CDR3 length: 14 amino acids. The V and J ends lost 5 bases and 1 base respectively, with 11 bases between them. This CDR3 reads CASSQPTSQETQYF. CDR3 in DNA: TGTGCCAGCAGCCAACCGACATCCCAAGAGACCCAGTACTTC.

This clonotype was seen ten or more times. The V gene is TRBV5-1, the J gene TRBJ2-3, with D possibly matching TRBD2 (6 bases). The germline V gene encodes CDR1 SGHRS and CDR2 YFSETQ. The ends were cut back, 0 bases at V and 0 bases at J, with 11 bases in the middle. The CDR3 spans 16 residues. The CDR3 DNA reads as TGCGCCAGCAGCTTGGGGGGGAGGAGGAGCACAGATACGCAGTATTTT. This sequence encodes CASSLGGRRSTDTQYF.

This clonotype was counted ten times or more. The rearrangement uses TRBV29-1 and TRBJ2-6; unclear D gene. The CDR3 has 17 residues. V lost 7 bases and J lost 0, with 19 bases in between. Germline V CDR1 and CDR2: SQVTM, ANQGSEA. CDR3 DNA sequence: TGCAGCGCGTCGGAGTTGTCAATGCTCTCTGGGGCCAACGTCCTGACTTTC. Amino acid sequence: CSASELSMLSGANVLTF.

This clonotype was detected ten times or more. The germline gene is not matched at one end of the junction; a read error may be the cause. The chain recombines TRBV12-3 or TRBV12-4 with TRBJ2-7; 8 nucleotides agree with TRBD1. The length of the CDR3 is 14 residues. The CDR3 loop reads CASSLGVPGQATNF. The CDR3 nucleotides are TGTGCCAGCAGTTTAGGGGTACCGGGACAGGCTACAAACTTC.

The V call is TRBV7-9, the J call TRBJ2-7; 7 positions match TRBD2. The CDR3 covers 15 residues. Trimming at V came to 5 bases and at J to 1 base, leaving 8 bases not matched to a gene. The germline gives CDR1 SEHNR, CDR2 FQNEAQ (reference sequence). CDR3 nucleotides: TGTGCCAGCAGCCCCGGGAGCGGGGATTCCTACGAGCAGTACTTC. It is translated as CASSPGSGDSYEQYF.

This clonotype was found many times. The chain links TRBV5-8 to TRBJ1-5; TRBD1 matches 7 bases. Germline CDR1 SGHTS, CDR2 YDEGEE. V lost 0 bases to trimming and J lost 4 bases; unmatched junction nucleotides: 10. The CDR3 is 17 residues long. The CDR3 region has the DNA TGTGCCAGCAGCTTGGATCTAGGGGACAGACAAAATCAGCCCCAGCATTTT. It is translated as CASSLDLGDRQNQPQHF.

This clonotype showed up many times. V is TRBV5-8 and J is TRBJ2-5; 7 nucleotides align to TRBD2. This CDR3 is 13 amino acids long. Germline V gives CDR1 SGHTS, CDR2 YDEGEE. The V and J ends lost 4 bases and 5 bases, in that order; junction bases with no gene match: 5. The CDR3 nucleotides read TGTGCCAGCAGCCCCCTAGCGGTTGAGACCCAGTACTTC. As protein: CASSPLAVETQYF. The whole variable domain, remainder taken from reference TRBV5-8 and TRBJ2-5, is EAGVTQSPTHLIKTRGQQATLRCSPISGHTSVYWYQQALGLGLQFLLWYDEGEERNRGNFPPRFSGRQFPNYSSELNVNALELEDSALYLCASSPLAVETQYFGPGTRLLVL.

This clonotype has a handful of counts. The chain has TRBV5-1 and TRBJ2-7; 8 nucleotides line up with TRBD1. This CDR3 spans 13 amino acids. The J segment lost 4 bases and the V segment lost 4 bases, leaving 4 bases of the junction unmatched. The germline CDR1 and CDR2 sequences are SGHRS and YFSETQ. The CDR3 DNA reads as TGCGCCAGCAGCGACGGACAGGGTTACGAGCAGTACTTC. It encodes CASSDGQGYEQYF.

This clonotype was counted between two and nine times. The gene calls are TRBV15 and TRBJ1-3, with a possible D match to TRBD1 (6 bases). V was trimmed by 1 base and J by 0 bases, leaving 10 bases between them. CDR3 length: 16 residues. Germline V gene lookup returns CDR1 LNHNV and CDR2 YYDKDF (reference sequence). CDR3 nucleotides: TGTGCCACCAGCAGAGGAACAGGGATCTCTGGAAACACCATATATTTT. It translates to CATSRGTGISGNTIYF.

J is TRBJ2-5 and V is TRBV15, with 8 bases fitting TRBD2. Per the germline V gene, CDR1 is LNHNV and CDR2 is YYDKDF (reference sequence). V trimming: 4 bases; J trimming: 9 bases; junction bases outside the gene matches: 10. The CDR3 is 14 residues long. The CDR3: CATSTRLAGKAQYF. DNA of the CDR3: TGTGCCACCAGCACACGTCTAGCGGGCAAGGCCCAGTACTTC.

The chain joins TRBV7-2 to TRBJ2-7; 11 bases line up with TRBD1. Germline V lookup: CDR1 SGHTA, CDR2 FQGNSA. With V trimmed by 5 bases and J by 0 bases, 3 bases remained unmatched. This CDR3 contains 15 residues. For the CDR3, the DNA is TGTGCCAGCAGCGAGGACAGGGGGCTCTCCTACGAGCAGTACTTC. The encoded protein is CASSEDRGLSYEQYF.

The gene calls are TRBV2 and TRBJ1-2; the match to TRBD1 covers 9 bases. CDR3 length equals 14 residues. Per the germline V gene, CDR1 is SNHLY and CDR2 is FYNNEI. Trimming removed 3 bases from V and 6 bases from J; junction bases left unmatched: 5. CDR3 DNA: TGTGCCAGCAGTGACGTACAGGGGGCGAATGGCTACACCTTC. Its translation is CASSDVQGANGYTF.

This clonotype was observed at least ten times. The V call is TRBV7-9, the J call TRBJ1-1; D is possibly TRBD1 (6 bases). The V gene lost 1 base and the J gene lost 4 bases, with 13 bases spanning the gap. Germline CDR1 reads SEHNR; CDR2 reads FQNEAQ (reference sequence). This CDR3 spans 15 amino acids. For the CDR3, the DNA is TGTGCCAGCAGCTTAGTGGGGGGCGAGTCCACTGAAGCTTTCTTT. It is translated as CASSLVGGESTEAFF.

This clonotype was observed many times. The V call is TRBV2, the J call TRBJ1-4; maybe TRBD1 (5 bases). CDR1 and CDR2 (germline): SNHLY, FYNNEI. Trimming took 1 base from V and 5 from J, leaving 14 bases between them. The CDR3 has 16 amino acids. The CDR3 sequence is CASSEGGRRINEKLFF. CDR3 DNA: TGTGCCAGCAGTGAAGGGGGACGACGAATCAATGAAAAACTGTTTTTT.